This record concerns one T cell receptor (beta chain) sequence. This clonotype showed up many times. No cognate antigen has been identified for it. No qualities accompany the bases; no much larger clone lies one base away. The data were taken from a study of early T cells in non-severe SARS-CoV-2 infection (dated by TCRdb to the early 2020s). Study-wide context: TCR sequencing used bulk RNA from unsorted whole blood, so alpha and beta chains could not be paired.

The study at large found these results: VDJdb matching was skewed toward anti-spike CD8 responses and likely underestimated virus-specific expansions, missing private and CD4 specificities.

A case-control design nested within a healthcare worker cohort in London, UK, was used, with weekly nasopharyngeal swab PCR tests and blood sampling performed. Healthcare workers were recruited between 23 and 31 March 2020, during the week of the UK lockdown, and were followed weekly for up to roughly 15 weeks. The CDR3, from cysteine to phenylalanine, totals 17 residues. The entry retains the CDR3 DNA only, 51 bases that are in frame from base 1. Trimming takes 1 base from V and 7 bases from J, and the germline ends sit 22 bases apart. The germline V gene (reference sequence) specifies MNHEY as CDR1 and SMNVEV as CDR2. The method behind the library was 5' RACE. These reads were obtained on a NextSeq 500. To correct for sequencing error and PCR bias, the TCR library protocol tagged individual cDNA molecules with unique molecular identifiers. Sequencing covered both TCR alpha and beta chains, and within each sample the abundances of alpha and beta sequences were tightly co-correlated. The original pipeline was this. V gene, J gene and CDR3 annotation of TCR sequences was performed with Decombinator V4. TCRs were defined as expanded if a significant change between any two time points was detected under a Poisson model with p below 0.0001. TCR abundances were normalised to the total number of TCRs sequenced per sample and were expressed as counts per million. TRAV1-2 paired with TRAJ12, TRAJ20 or TRAJ33 defined MAIT TCRs, while TRAV10 paired with TRAJ18 defined iNKT TCRs. VDJdb, accessed 1 November 2021, was searched for CMV, EBV and SARS-CoV-2 annotated TCRs, excluding TCRs annotated for multiple antigens. Using fastp trimming at Q25 and MiXCR clonotype assembly, TCRdb reanalyzed the public sequencing data and kept in-frame beta chains. CDR3 protein sequences are deduplicated, and each keeps its most common genes and DNA. These V and J calls originate from TCRdb's pipeline instead of the authors' own analysis. This sample comprises about 55,000 distinct CDR3 sequences, roughly 13% of them detected only once. The ten largest clones capture around a tenth of the sample.

The material was whole blood, obtained at baseline. Recombination linked TRBV27 to TRBJ1-2; perhaps TRBD1 is the D gene, with 5 bases matching. The TCR comes from an adult who was a healthcare worker with PCR-confirmed SARS-CoV-2 infection or an uninfected control (not recorded which). The CDR3 protein is CASSLWAPGNALSGYTF. The DNA is as follows: TGTGCCAGCAGTTTATGGGCCCCAGGGAACGCTCTGTCTGGCTACACCTTC.